This is a list of T cell receptor beta chains from one sample in a study of post-analysis software for immune sequencing data. TCRdb called the PCR reads again in MiXCR, with one record for every CDR3 protein. The sample yields just over 250,000 distinct CDR3 sequences, 30% to 45% seen once. Input material: blood. The origin of the receptors is a girl between 10 and 17 years old with multiple sclerosis. Both conserved end residues are part of each CDR3. The D gene is left open where the match is weak. For some rows the clone size is stated as once, few or many, or as a class when expanded; others skip it.

d_call: TRBD1; j_call: TRBJ2-7; clone_size: many; v_call: TRBV5-6; cdr3_nt: TGTGCCAGCAGCCCGATGGGGACAGACTACGAGCAGTACTTC; cdr3_aa: CASSPMGTDYEQYF
d_call: NA; j_call: TRBJ2-3; clone_size: many; v_call: TRBV7-2; cdr3_nt: TGTGCCAGCAGCCCGAAAGATACGCAGTATTTT; cdr3_aa: CASSPKDTQYF
d_call: NA; j_call: TRBJ1-1; clone_size: many; v_call: TRBV7-9; cdr3_nt: TGTGCCAGCAGCCAAGGAGGAACGAACACTGAAGCTTTCTTT; cdr3_aa: CASSQGGTNTEAFF
d_call: NA; j_call: TRBJ2-3; clone_size: many; v_call: TRBV6-1; cdr3_nt: TGTGCCAGCAGCTTCCTCTCGGGTGGCACAGATACGCAGTATTTT; cdr3_aa: CASSFLSGGTDTQYF
d_call: NA; j_call: TRBJ2-7; clone_size: many; v_call: TRBV11-2; cdr3_nt: TGTGCCAGCAGACCCCTGACCCCGGTTATCCCGTACTTC; cdr3_aa: CASRPLTPVIPYF
d_call: NA; j_call: TRBJ1-6; clone_size: few; v_call: TRBV3-1; cdr3_nt: TGTGCCAGCAGCCCTCGATCGGGTGATTCACCCCTCCACTTT; cdr3_aa: CASSPRSGDSPLHF
d_call: NA; j_call: TRBJ1-1; clone_size: few; v_call: TRBV6-1; cdr3_nt: TGTGCCAGCAGTGACGGACATACCAATGAAGCTTTCTTT; cdr3_aa: CASSDGHTNEAFF
d_call: NA; j_call: TRBJ2-2; clone_size: NA; v_call: TRBV5-6; cdr3_nt: TGTGCCAGCAGCCTCAGACGTTCGACCGGGGAGCTGTTTTTT; cdr3_aa: CASSLRRSTGELFF
d_call: NA; j_call: TRBJ2-5; clone_size: many; v_call: TRBV27; cdr3_nt: TGTGCCAGCAACGACAGGCAACAAGAGACCCAGTACTTC; cdr3_aa: CASNDRQQETQYF
d_call: TRBD2; j_call: TRBJ2-1; clone_size: many; v_call: TRBV28; cdr3_nt: TGTGCCAGCAGTTTATGGGCCCAGCGGGAGGGCGGGCAGTTCTTC; cdr3_aa: CASSLWAQREGGQFF
d_call: TRBD1; j_call: TRBJ2-5; clone_size: many; v_call: TRBV5-1; cdr3_nt: TGCGCCAGCAGCCCTACAGGGGGACGGCAAGAGACCCAGTACTTC; cdr3_aa: CASSPTGGRQETQYF
d_call: NA; j_call: TRBJ2-2; clone_size: few; v_call: TRBV5-1; cdr3_nt: TGCGCCAGCAGCCAGGGGCCCAACGGGGAGCTGTTTTTT; cdr3_aa: CASSQGPNGELFF
d_call: NA; j_call: TRBJ1-1; clone_size: many; v_call: TRBV4-2; cdr3_nt: TGTGCCAGCAGCCAAGAGCGCATCTTCATGAACACTGAAGCTTTCTTT; cdr3_aa: CASSQERIFMNTEAFF
d_call: NA; j_call: TRBJ1-5; clone_size: many; v_call: TRBV5-5; cdr3_nt: TGTGCCAGCAGCACCCGCCCCGGTTCTGCGAACAATCAGCCCCAGCATTTT; cdr3_aa: CASSTRPGSANNQPQHF
d_call: NA; j_call: TRBJ1-4; clone_size: many; v_call: TRBV5-1; cdr3_nt: TGCGCCAGCAGCTTGCAGACAGCAACTAATGAAAAACTGTTTTTT; cdr3_aa: CASSLQTATNEKLFF
d_call: NA; j_call: TRBJ2-5; clone_size: many; v_call: TRBV29-1; cdr3_nt: TGCAGCGTTGATGTTGGGGCAGAGACCCAGTACTTC; cdr3_aa: CSVDVGAETQYF
d_call: TRBD2; j_call: TRBJ2-2; clone_size: few; v_call: TRBV15; cdr3_nt: TGTGCCACCAGCCCCCCGGCGGGAGCGAACACCGGGGAGCTGTTTTTT; cdr3_aa: CATSPPAGANTGELFF
d_call: NA; j_call: TRBJ2-3; clone_size: many; v_call: TRBV7-2; cdr3_nt: TGTGCCAGCAGCAAGGGGTTAGTGGGCACAGATCGTACGCAGTATTTT; cdr3_aa: CASSKGLVGTDRTQYF
d_call: NA; j_call: TRBJ2-7; clone_size: NA; v_call: TRBV20-1; cdr3_nt: TGCAGTGCCGGGACACCCGGAGGGTACGAGCAGTACTTC; cdr3_aa: CSAGTPGGYEQYF
d_call: TRBD2; j_call: TRBJ2-1; clone_size: many; v_call: TRBV29-1; cdr3_nt: TGCAGCGTTGAAGATCGACTAGCGGGTAATGAGCAGTTCTTC; cdr3_aa: CSVEDRLAGNEQFF
d_call: NA; j_call: TRBJ2-1; clone_size: many; v_call: TRBV14; cdr3_nt: TGTGCCAGCAGCACGAGAGGGAGCAATGAGCAGTTCTTC; cdr3_aa: CASSTRGSNEQFF
d_call: TRBD1; j_call: TRBJ2-3; clone_size: NA; v_call: TRBV6-1; cdr3_nt: TGTGCCAGCAGCCCCAGGGGGCCCCTTAGCACAGATACGCAGTATTTT; cdr3_aa: CASSPRGPLSTDTQYF